These 7 T cell receptor beta chains were all obtained from the same sample, sequenced in a study of blood T cell repertoires in COVID-19. Here immunoSEQ multiplex PCR was the method, and the copy in TCRdb shows in-frame clones only, minus some. The sample has almost 300,000 clones, around 84% seen once. Input material: peripheral blood. Receptor source: a man between 70 and 80 years old with acute or convalescent COVID-19.

The chain employs TRBV9 and TRBJ2-2; TRBD2 is a possible D gene (6 bases). The germline gives CDR1 SGDLS, CDR2 YYNGEE. This CDR3 has 14 amino acids. V was shortened by 4 bases and J by 3 bases, with 10 bases between the two germline ends. CDR3 bases: TGTGCCAGCAGCAAGGGACTGTACACCGGGGAGCTGTTTTTT. Translated: CASSKGLYTGELFF.

In DNA, the CDR3 is TGTGCCAGCAGTTTAGAATACTACTATGGCTACACCTTC. Protein: CASSLEYYYGYTF. The rearrangement joins TRBV28 to TRBJ1-2, with D unclear. The ends were cut back, 2 bases at V and 3 bases at J, with 7 bases in the middle. Germline V gives CDR1 MDHEN, CDR2 SYDVKM. This CDR3 has 13 residues.

The chain uses TRBV7-8 and TRBJ2-7; no firm D call. CDR3 length: 13 residues. Germline values: CDR1 SGHVS, CDR2 FQNEAQ. With 10 bases removed from V and 0 bases from J, the gap between germline ends came to 13 bases. This chain's CDR3 is CATKKPGSYEQYF. The CDR3 coding sequence is TGTGCCACGAAGAAGCCAGGCTCCTACGAGCAGTACTTC.

The gene calls are TRBV11-2 and TRBJ2-5; 9 bases are a match to TRBD1. The CDR3 runs to 15 residues. Germline CDR1 and CDR2: SGHAT and FQNNGV. Unmatched junction bases numbered 6, after V lost 4 bases and J lost 3 bases. The CDR3 is CASSSRTGVEETQYF. DNA for the CDR3: TGTGCCAGCAGCTCCCGGACAGGGGTGGAAGAGACCCAGTACTTC.

This rearrangement joins TRBV19 to TRBJ1-4; D ambiguous. V dropped 7 bases and J dropped 5 bases, with 14 bases sitting between them. The CDR3 sequence is 14 residues long. The germline V gene encodes CDR1 LNHDA and CDR2 SQIVND (reference sequence). CDR3 protein: CASKDGLQNEKLFF. The CDR3 DNA follows: TGTGCCAGTAAAGACGGCCTACAGAATGAAAAACTGTTTTTT.

The chain couples TRBV28 to TRBJ1-3; a weak D match, TRBD1 (6 bases). The V gene lost 6 bases and the J gene lost 3 bases, with 15 bases spanning the gap. The V gene's germline CDR1 is MDHEN and CDR2 SYDVKM. This CDR3 spans 15 amino acids. The CDR3 region has the DNA TGTGCCAGCAGCACCGGGACACACCTTGGAAACACCATATATTTT. It specifies CASSTGTHLGNTIYF.

This sequence joins TRBV11-3 and TRBJ2-7; 7 nucleotides agree with TRBD2. CDR1 is SGHNT, CDR2 YENEEA, per germline. The CDR3 length is 15 residues. V trimming: 1 base; J trimming: 7 bases; junction bases outside the gene matches: 10. The CDR3 sequence: CASSLGGGSELEQYF. The CDR3 DNA is TGTGCCAGCAGCTTAGGCGGCGGGAGTGAATTGGAGCAGTACTTC. Together with reference TRBV11-3 and TRBJ2-7, the CDR3 gives the full variable domain: EAGVVQSPRYKIIEKKQPVAFWCNPISGHNTLYWYLQNLGQGPELLIRYENEEAVDDSQLPKDRFSAERLKGVDSTLKIQPAELGDSAVYLCASSLGGGSELEQYFGPGTRLTVT.